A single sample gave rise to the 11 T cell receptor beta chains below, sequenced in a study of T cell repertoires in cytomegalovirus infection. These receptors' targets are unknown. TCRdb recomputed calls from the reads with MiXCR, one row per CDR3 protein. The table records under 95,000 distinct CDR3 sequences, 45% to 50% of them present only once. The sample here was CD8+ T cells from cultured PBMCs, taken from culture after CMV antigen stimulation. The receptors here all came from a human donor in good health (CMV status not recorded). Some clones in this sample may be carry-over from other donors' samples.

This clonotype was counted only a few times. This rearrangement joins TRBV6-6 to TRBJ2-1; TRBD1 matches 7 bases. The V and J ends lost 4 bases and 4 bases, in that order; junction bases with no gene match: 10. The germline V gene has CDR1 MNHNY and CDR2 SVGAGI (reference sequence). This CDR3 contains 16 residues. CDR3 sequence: CASSSIRGSGYNEQFF. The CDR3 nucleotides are TGTGCCAGCAGTTCAATCAGGGGGTCAGGATACAATGAGCAGTTCTTC.

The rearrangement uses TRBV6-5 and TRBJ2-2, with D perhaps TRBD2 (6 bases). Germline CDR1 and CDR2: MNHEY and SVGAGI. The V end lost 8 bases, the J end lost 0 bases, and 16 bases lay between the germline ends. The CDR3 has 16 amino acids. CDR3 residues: CASSVGGWANTGELFF. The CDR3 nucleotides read TGTGCCAGCTCGGTGGGGGGATGGGCGAACACCGGGGAGCTGTTTTTT.

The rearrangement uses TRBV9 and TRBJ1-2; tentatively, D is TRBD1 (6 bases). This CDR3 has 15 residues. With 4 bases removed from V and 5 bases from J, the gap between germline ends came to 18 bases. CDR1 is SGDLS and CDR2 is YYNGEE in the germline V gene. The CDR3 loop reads CASSPLDGTQYGYTF. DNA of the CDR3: TGTGCCAGCAGCCCCCTCGATGGGACACAATATGGCTACACCTTC. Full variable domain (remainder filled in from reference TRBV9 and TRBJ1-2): DSGVTQTPKHLITATGQRVTLRCSPRSGDLSVYWYQQSLDQGLQFLIQYYNGEERAKGNILERFSAQQFPDLHSELNLSSLELGDSALYFCASSPLDGTQYGYTFGSGTRLTVV.

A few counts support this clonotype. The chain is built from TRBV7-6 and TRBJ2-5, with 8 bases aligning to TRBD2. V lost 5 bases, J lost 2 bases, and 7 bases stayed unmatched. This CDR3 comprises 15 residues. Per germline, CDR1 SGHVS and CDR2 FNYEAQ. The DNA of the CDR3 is TGTGCCAGCAGCCGGCGGGGGGCAGGGCAAGAGACCCAGTACTTC. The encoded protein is CASSRRGAGQETQYF.

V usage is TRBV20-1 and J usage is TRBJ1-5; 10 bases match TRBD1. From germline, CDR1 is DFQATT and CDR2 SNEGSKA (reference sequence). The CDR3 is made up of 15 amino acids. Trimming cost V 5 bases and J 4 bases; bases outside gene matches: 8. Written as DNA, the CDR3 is TGCAGTGCTTCCCGGGACAGGGGAGTGAATCAGCCCCAGCATTTT. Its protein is CSASRDRGVNQPQHF.

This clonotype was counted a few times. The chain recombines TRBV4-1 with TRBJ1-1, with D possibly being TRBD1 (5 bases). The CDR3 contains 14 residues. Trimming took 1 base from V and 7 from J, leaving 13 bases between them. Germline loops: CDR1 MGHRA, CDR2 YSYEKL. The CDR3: CASSQVGGGDEAFF. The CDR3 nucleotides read TGCGCCAGCAGCCAAGTGGGGGGGGGGGATGAAGCTTTCTTT.

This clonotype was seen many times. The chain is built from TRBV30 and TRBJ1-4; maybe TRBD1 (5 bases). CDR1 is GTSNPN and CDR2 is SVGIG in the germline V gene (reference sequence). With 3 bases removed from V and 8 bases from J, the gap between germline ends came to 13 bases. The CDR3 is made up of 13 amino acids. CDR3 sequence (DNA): TGTGCCTGGAGCGCCGGGACCCAGGAAAAACTGTTTTTT. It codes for CAWSAGTQEKLFF.

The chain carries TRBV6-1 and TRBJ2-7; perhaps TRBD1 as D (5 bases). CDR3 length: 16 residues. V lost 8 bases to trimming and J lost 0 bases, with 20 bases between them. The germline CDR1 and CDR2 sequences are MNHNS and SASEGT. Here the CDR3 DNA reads TGTGCCAGCCAGAAGTTACAGGTCCTTAGCTCCTACGAGCAGTACTTC. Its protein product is CASQKLQVLSSYEQYF.

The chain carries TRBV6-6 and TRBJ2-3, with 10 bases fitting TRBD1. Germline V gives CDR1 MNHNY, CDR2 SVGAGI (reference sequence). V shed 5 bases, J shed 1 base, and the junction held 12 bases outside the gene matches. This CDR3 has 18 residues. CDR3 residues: CASSRHHRQGAGTDTQYF. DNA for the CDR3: TGTGCCAGCAGTCGGCACCATCGACAGGGGGCAGGCACAGATACGCAGTATTTT.

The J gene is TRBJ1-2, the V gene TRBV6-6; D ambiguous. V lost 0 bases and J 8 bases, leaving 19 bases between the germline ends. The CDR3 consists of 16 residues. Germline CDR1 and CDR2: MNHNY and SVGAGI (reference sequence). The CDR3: CASSYSLGRTQRGYTF. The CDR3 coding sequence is TGTGCCAGCAGTTACTCTCTGGGGAGGACCCAACGGGGCTACACCTTC.

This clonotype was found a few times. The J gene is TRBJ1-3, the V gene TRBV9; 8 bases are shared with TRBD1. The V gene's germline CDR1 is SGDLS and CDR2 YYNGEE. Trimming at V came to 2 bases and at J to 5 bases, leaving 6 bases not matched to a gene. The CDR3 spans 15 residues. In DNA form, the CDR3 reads TGTGCCAGCAGCGTCGGACAGGGAAGAAGAAACACCATATATTTT. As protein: CASSVGQGRRNTIYF.